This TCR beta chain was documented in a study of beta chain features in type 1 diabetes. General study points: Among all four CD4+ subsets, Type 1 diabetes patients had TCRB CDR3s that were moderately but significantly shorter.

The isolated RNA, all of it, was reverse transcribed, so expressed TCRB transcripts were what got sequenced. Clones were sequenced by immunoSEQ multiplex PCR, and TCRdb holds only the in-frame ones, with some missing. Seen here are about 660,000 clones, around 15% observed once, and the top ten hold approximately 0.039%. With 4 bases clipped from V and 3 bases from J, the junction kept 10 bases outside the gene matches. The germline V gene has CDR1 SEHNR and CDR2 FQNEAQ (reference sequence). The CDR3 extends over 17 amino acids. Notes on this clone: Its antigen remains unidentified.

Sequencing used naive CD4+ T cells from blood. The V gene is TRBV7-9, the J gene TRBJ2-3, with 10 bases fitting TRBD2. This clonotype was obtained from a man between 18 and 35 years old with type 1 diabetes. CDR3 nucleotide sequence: TGTGCCAGCAGCTCATCCGCAGCTAGCGGGAGAACAGATACGCAGTATTTT. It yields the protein CASSSSAASGRTDTQYF.